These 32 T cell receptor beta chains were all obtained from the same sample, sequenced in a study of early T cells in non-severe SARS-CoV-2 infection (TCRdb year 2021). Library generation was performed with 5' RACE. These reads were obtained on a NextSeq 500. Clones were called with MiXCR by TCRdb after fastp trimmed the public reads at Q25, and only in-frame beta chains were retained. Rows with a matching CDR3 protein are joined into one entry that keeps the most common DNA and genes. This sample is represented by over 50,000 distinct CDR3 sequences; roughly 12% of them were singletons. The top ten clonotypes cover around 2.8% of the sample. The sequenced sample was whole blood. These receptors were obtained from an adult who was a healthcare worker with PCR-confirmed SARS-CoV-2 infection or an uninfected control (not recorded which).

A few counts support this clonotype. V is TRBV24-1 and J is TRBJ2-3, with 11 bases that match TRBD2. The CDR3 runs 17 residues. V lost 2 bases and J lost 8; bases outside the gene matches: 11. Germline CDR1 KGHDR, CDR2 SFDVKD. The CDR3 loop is CATSDSSGLAAAGTQYF. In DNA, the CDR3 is TGTGCCACCAGTGATTCGTCGGGACTAGCGGCCGCGGGTACGCAGTATTTT.

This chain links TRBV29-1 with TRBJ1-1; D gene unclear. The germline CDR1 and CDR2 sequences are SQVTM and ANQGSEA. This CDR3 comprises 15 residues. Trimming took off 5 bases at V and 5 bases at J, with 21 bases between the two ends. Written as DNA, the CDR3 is TGCAGCGTTAAGCCCCGGATCACCCCCGAAACTGAAGCTTTCTTT. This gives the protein CSVKPRITPETEAFF.

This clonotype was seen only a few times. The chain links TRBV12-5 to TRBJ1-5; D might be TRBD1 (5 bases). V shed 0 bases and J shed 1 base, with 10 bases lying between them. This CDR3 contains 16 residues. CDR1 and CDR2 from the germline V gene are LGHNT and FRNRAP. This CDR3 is CASGLVMGHSNQPQHF. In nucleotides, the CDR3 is TGTGCTAGTGGTTTGGTAATGGGGCACAGCAATCAGCCCCAGCATTTT.

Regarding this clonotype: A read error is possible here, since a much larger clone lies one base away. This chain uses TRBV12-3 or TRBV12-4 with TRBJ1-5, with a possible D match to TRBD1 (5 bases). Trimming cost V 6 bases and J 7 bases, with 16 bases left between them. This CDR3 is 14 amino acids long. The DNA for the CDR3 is TGTGCCAGCAGCCACGAGGCAGGGCCGCAGCCCCAGCATTTT. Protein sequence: CASSHEAGPQPQHF.

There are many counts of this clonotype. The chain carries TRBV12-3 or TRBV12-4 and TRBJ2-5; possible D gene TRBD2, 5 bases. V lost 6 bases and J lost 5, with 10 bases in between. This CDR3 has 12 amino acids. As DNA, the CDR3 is TGTGCCAGCAGCCTCCGGGGTGAGACCCAGTACTTC. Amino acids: CASSLRGETQYF.

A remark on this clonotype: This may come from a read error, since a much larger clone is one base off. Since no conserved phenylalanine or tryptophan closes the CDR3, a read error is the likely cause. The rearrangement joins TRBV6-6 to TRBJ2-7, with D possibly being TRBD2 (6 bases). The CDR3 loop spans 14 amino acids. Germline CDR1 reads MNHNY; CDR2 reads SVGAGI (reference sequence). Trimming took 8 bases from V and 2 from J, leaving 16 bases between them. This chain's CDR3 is CASLTSGLPYEQYL. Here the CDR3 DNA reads TGTGCCAGCCTTACCTCGGGACTTCCCTACGAGCAGTACCTC.

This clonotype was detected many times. CDR3 loop: CASRGDGQGELFF. The CDR3 nucleotides read TGTGCCAGCAGGGGGGACGGACAAGGGGAGCTGTTTTTT. V gene TRBV2 combines with J gene TRBJ2-2; D possibly uses TRBD1 or TRBD2 (5 bases each). The CDR3 has 13 amino acids. The V gene lost 6 bases and the J gene lost 8 bases, with 13 bases spanning the gap. Germline CDR1 SNHLY, CDR2 FYNNEI.

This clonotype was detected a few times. CDR3 sequence reads: CASSEGSDTQYF. The CDR3 DNA sequence: TGTGCCAGCAGCGAGGGATCAGATACGCAGTATTTT. J is TRBJ2-3 and V is TRBV11-3; the D gene is possibly TRBD2 (5 bases). Germline-derived CDR1 and CDR2 are SGHNT and YENEEA. The CDR3 extends over 12 amino acids. Trimming shortened V by 5 bases and J by 4 bases, and 7 bases separated the two germline ends.

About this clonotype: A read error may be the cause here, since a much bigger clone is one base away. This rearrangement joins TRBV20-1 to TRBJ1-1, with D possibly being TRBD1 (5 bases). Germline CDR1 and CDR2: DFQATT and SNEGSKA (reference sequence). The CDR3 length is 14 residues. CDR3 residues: CSASAGTRRAETFF. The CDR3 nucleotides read TGCAGTGCTAGTGCCGGCACCCGCAGGGCTGAAACTTTCTTT.

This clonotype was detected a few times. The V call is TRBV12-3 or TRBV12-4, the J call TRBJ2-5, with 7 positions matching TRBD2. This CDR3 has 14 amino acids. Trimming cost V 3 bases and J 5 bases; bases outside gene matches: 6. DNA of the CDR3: TGTGCCAGCAGTTTCGGCGGGAGAAGGGAGACCCAGTACTTC. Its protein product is CASSFGGRRETQYF.

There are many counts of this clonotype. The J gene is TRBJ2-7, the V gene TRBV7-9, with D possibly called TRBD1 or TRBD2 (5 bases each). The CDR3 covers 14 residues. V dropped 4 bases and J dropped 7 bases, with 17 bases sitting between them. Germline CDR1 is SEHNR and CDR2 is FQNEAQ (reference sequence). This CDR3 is CASSSPGTRLEQYF. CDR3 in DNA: TGTGCCAGCAGCTCCCCCGGGACCCGCCTAGAGCAGTACTTC.

DNA for the CDR3: TGTGCCAGCTCACGAGGGCAGACTCTCACAGATACGCAGTATTTT. It codes for CASSRGQTLTDTQYF. The chain recombines TRBV18 with TRBJ2-3, with D possibly TRBD2 on 5 matching bases. Germline V gives CDR1 KGHSH, CDR2 LQKENI. The V end was cut by 4 bases, the J end by 2 bases, with 13 bases between. The CDR3 spans 15 residues. The whole variable domain, remainder taken from reference TRBV18 and TRBJ2-3, is NAGVMQNPRHLVRRRGQEARLRCSPMKGHSHVYWYRQLPEEGLKFMVYLQKENIIDESGMPKERFSAEFPKEGPSILRIQQVVRGDSAAYFCASSRGQTLTDTQYFGPGTRLTVL.

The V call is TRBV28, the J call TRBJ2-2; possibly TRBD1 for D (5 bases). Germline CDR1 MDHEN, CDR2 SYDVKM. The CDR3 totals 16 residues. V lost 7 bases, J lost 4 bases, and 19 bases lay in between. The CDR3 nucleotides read TGTGCCAGCACCCCTGGGCAGGGTTTGGGCACCGGGGAGCTGTTTTTT. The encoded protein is CASTPGQGLGTGELFF. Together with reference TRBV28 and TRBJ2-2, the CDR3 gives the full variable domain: DVKVTQSSRYLVKRTGEKVFLECVQDMDHENMFWYRQDPGLGLRLIYFSYDVKMKEKGDIPEGYSVSREKKERFSLILESASTNQTSMYLCASTPGQGLGTGELFFGEGSRLTVL.

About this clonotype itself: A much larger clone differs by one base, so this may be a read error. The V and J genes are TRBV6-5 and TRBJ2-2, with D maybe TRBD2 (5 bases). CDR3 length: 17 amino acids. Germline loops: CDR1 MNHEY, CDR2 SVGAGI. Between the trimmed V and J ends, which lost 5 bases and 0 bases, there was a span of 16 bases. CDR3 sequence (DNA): TGTGCCAGCAGTGACAAGGGAGAGAGAGCGAACACCGGGGAGCTGTTTTTT. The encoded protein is CASSDKGERANTGELFF.

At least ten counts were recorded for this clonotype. The DNA for the CDR3 is TGCGCCAGCAGACTAGCGGGGGGGCCCTACAATGAGCAGTTCTTC. It codes for CASRLAGGPYNEQFF. The rearrangement links TRBV10-2 to TRBJ2-1; 13 bases agree with TRBD2. V lost 6 bases and J lost 2; bases outside the gene matches: 1. There are 15 residues in the CDR3. Germline lookup yields CDR1 WSHSY and CDR2 SAAADI.

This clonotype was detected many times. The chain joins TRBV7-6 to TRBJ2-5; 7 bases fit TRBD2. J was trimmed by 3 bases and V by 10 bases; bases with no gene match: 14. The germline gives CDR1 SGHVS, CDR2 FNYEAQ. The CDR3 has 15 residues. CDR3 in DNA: TGTGCCACCCACCTCCATGCGGGGGTAGAAGAGACCCAGTACTTC. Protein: CATHLHAGVEETQYF.

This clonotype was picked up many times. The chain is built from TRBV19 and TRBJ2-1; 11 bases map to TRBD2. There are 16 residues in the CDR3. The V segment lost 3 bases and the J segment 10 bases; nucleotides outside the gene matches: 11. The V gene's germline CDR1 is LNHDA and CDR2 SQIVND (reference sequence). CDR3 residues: CASSMSSGGPGQEQFF. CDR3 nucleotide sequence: TGTGCCAGTAGTATGTCTAGCGGGGGGCCAGGTCAAGAGCAGTTCTTC.

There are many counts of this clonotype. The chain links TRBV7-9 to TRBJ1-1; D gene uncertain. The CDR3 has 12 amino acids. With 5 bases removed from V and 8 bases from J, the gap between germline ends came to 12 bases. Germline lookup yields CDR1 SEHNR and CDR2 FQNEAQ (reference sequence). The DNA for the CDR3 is TGTGCCAGCAGCCCCTCGACACTAGAAGCTTTCTTT. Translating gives CASSPSTLEAFF.

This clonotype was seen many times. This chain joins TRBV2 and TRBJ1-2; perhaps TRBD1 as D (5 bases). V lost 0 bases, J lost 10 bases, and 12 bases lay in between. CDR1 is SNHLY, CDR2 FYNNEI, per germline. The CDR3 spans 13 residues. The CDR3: CASSEARQGHYTF. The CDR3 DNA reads TGTGCCAGCAGTGAAGCGCGTCAGGGTCACTACACCTTC.

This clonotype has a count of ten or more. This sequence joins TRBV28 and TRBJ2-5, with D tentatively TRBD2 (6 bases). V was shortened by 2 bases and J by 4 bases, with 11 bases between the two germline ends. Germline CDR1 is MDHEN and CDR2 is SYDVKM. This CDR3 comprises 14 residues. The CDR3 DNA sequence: TGTGCCAGCAGTTTAGAAGGGGAGGTAGAGACCCAGTACTTC. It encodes CASSLEGEVETQYF.

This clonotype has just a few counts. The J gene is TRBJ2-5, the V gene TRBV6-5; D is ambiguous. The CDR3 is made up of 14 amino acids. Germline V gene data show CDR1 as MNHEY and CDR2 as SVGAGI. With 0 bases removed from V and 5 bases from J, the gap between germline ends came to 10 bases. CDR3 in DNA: TGTGCCAGCAGTTACTCTGAGACAAGGGAGACCCAGTACTTC. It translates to CASSYSETRETQYF.

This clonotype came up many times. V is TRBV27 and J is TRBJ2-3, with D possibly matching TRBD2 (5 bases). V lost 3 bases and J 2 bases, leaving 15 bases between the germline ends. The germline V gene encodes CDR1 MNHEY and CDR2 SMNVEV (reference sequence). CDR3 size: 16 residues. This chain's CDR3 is CASSLGAATPTDTQYF. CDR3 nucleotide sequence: TGTGCCAGCAGTTTGGGAGCGGCCACGCCCACAGATACGCAGTATTTT.

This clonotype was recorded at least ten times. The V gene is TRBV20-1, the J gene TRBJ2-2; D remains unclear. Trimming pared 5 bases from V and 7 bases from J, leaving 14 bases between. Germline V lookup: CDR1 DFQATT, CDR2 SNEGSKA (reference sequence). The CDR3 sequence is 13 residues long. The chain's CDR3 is CSALTPRNGELFF. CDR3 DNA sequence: TGCAGTGCTCTCACGCCGAGGAACGGGGAGCTGTTTTTT.

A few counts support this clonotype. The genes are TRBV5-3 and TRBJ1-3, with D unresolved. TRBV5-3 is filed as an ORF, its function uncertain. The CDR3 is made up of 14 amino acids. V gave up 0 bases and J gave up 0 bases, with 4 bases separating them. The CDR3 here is CARSLGCSGNTIYF. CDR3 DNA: TGTGCCAGAAGCTTGGGGTGCTCTGGAAACACCATATATTTT.

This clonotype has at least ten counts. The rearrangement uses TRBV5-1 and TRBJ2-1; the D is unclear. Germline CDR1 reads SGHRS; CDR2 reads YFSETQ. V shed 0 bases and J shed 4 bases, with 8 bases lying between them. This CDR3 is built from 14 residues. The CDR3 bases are TGCGCCAGCAGCTTGGAAAGTTTTTACAATGAGCAGTTCTTC. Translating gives CASSLESFYNEQFF.

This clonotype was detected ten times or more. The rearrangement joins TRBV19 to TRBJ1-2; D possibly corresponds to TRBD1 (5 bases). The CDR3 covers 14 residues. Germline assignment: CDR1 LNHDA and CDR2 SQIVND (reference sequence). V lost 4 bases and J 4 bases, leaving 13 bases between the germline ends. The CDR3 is CASSTPDSFYGYTF. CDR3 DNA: TGTGCCAGTAGTACCCCCGACAGTTTCTATGGCTACACCTTC.

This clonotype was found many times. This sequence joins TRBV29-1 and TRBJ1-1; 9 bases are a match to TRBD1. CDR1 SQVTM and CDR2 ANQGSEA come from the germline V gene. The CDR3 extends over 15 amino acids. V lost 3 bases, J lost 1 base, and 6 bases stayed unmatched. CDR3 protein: CSVEGTGNRNTEAFF. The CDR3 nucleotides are TGCAGCGTTGAGGGGACAGGGAATCGGAACACTGAAGCTTTCTTT.

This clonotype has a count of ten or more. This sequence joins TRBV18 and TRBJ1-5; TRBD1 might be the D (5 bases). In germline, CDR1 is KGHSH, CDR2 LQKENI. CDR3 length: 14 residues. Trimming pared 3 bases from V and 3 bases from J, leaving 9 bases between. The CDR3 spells CASSPLGDNQPQHF. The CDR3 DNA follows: TGTGCCAGCTCACCTCTGGGGGACAATCAGCCCCAGCATTTT.

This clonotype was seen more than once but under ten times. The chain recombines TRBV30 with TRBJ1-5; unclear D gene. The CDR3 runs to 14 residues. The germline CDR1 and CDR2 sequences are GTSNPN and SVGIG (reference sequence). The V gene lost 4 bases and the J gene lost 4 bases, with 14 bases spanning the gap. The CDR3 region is CAWKTGIENQPQHF. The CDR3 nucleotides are TGTGCCTGGAAAACCGGGATCGAAAATCAGCCCCAGCATTTT.

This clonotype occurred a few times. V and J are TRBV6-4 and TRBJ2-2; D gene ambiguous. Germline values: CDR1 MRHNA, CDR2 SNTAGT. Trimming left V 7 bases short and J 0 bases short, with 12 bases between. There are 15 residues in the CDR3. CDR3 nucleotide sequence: TGTGCCAGCACTTGGACGGCCGCGAACACCGGGGAGCTGTTTTTT. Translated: CASTWTAANTGELFF.

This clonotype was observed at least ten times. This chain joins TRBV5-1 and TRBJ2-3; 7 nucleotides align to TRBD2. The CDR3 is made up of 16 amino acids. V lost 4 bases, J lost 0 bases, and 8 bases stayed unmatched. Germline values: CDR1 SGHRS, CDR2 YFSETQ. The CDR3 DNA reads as TGCGCCAGCAGCCTAAGGCCTAGCGGTAGCACAGATACGCAGTATTTT. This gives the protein CASSLRPSGSTDTQYF.

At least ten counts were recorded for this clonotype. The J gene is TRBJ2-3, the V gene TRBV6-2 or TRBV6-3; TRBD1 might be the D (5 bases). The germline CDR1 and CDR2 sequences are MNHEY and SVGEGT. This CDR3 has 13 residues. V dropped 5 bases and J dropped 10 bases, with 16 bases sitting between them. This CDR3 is CASSDPGNRAQYF. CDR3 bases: TGTGCCAGCAGTGATCCAGGGAACCGGGCGCAGTATTTT.